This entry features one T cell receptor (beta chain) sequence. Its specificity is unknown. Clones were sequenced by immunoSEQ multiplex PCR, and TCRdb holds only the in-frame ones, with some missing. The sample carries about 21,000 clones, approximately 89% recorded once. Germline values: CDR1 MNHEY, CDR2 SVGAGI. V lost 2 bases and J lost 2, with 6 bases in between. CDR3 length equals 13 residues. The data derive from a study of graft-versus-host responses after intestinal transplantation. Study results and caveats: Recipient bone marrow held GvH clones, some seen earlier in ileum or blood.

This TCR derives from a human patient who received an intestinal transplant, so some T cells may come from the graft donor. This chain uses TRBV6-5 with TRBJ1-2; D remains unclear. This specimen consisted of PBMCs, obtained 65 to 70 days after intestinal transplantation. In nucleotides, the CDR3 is TGTGCCAGCAGTTACGCCCGGAACTATGGCTACACCTTC. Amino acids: CASSYARNYGYTF.